A selection of T cell receptor beta chains follows, all from one sample in a study of blood T cells in healthy people across ages. TCRdb re-called the 5' RACE reads with MiXCR, one entry per CDR3 protein. The profile shows 800,000 to 950,000 distinct CDR3 sequences, 29% of them singletons. These same records also appear under a second study, on T cells of mothers and their children.

Input material: blood. The receptors were gathered from a woman aged 40 to 50 in good health. Both conserved end residues are part of each CDR3. Each record gives: D gene, clone size, V gene, CDR3 length, J gene, CDR3 DNA, CDR3 protein. D genes are given only for firm matches. Clone sizes are given selectively: once, few, many, or a class where the clone is expanded.

D: -
size: few
V: TRBV2
length: 14
J: TRBJ2-2
DNA: TGTGCCAGCAAAATGGACAGGAACACCGGGGAGCTGTTTTTT
CDR3: CASKMDRNTGELFF

D: TRBD1
size: few
V: TRBV4-3
length: 15
J: TRBJ2-4
DNA: TGCGCCAGCAGCCAACAGGGGGTGGCCAAAAACATTCAGTACTTC
CDR3: CASSQQGVAKNIQYF

D: -
size: -
V: TRBV12-3/TRBV12-4
length: 14
J: TRBJ1-1
DNA: TGTGCCAGCAGTCCCTCCGCTCTGAACACTGAAGCTTTCTTT
CDR3: CASSPSALNTEAFF

D: -
size: -
V: TRBV24-1
length: 11
J: TRBJ2-7
DNA: TGTGCCACCAGTGACGGTCCGGAGCAGTACTTC
CDR3: CATSDGPEQYF

D: -
size: -
V: TRBV28
length: 14
J: TRBJ2-3
DNA: TGTGCCAGCCGGGGCCCCGGAGGGGCAGATACGCAGTATTTT
CDR3: CASRGPGGADTQYF

D: -
size: -
V: TRBV9
length: 15
J: TRBJ1-4
DNA: TGTGCCAGCAGCGTCACAGGAAGAGCTAATGAAAAACTGTTTTTT
CDR3: CASSVTGRANEKLFF

D: -
size: -
V: TRBV5-1
length: 17
J: TRBJ1-1
DNA: TGCGCCAGCAGCTTGCAACAGGGAGCGGTCGGGAACACTGAAGCTTTCTTT
CDR3: CASSLQQGAVGNTEAFF

D: -
size: many
V: TRBV10-3
length: 14
J: TRBJ2-7
DNA: TGTGCCATCAGTGAGATCCAGGGGAAAACCGAGCAGTACTTC
CDR3: CAISEIQGKTEQYF

D: TRBD1
size: -
V: TRBV6-1
length: 17
J: TRBJ2-1
DNA: TGTGCCGGCAGTGAAGCCGTGTGGGACAGCCTTTACAATGAGCAGTTCTTC
CDR3: CAGSEAVWDSLYNEQFF

D: TRBD1
size: few
V: TRBV27
length: 15
J: TRBJ1-6
DNA: TGTGCCAGCAGCCTGGGACAGCCTTCTAATTCACCCCTCCACTTT
CDR3: CASSLGQPSNSPLHF

D: -
size: many
V: TRBV6-2/TRBV6-3
length: 12
J: TRBJ2-7
DNA: TGTGCCAGCAGCAATACAGCGTACGAGCAGTACTTC
CDR3: CASSNTAYEQYF

D: TRBD2
size: -
V: TRBV30
length: 15
J: TRBJ2-5
DNA: TGTGCCTGGAGTGTAGGGCTAGCGGCTGAAGAGACCCAGTACTTC
CDR3: CAWSVGLAAEETQYF

D: -
size: few
V: TRBV5-1
length: 14
J: TRBJ2-3
DNA: TGCGCCAGCGGAATCCAGGGGACGACAGATACGCAGTATTTT
CDR3: CASGIQGTTDTQYF

D: -
size: few
V: TRBV20-1
length: 13
J: TRBJ1-4
DNA: TGCAGTGCTAGACGAACGTTCAATGAAAAACTGTTTTTT
CDR3: CSARRTFNEKLFF

D: -
size: many
V: TRBV6-4
length: 13
J: TRBJ2-5
DNA: TGTGCCAGCAGTGATTATCCCCTTGGGACCCAGTACTTC
CDR3: CASSDYPLGTQYF

D: -
size: -
V: TRBV28
length: 15
J: TRBJ1-6
DNA: TGTGCCAGCAGTCCCCCCCCGGCAAGGAATTCACCCCTCCACTTT
CDR3: CASSPPPARNSPLHF

D: -
size: -
V: TRBV9
length: 16
J: TRBJ2-3
DNA: TGTGCCAGCAGCGGACTGGAGGCGGGGTTGACAGATACGCAGTATTTT
CDR3: CASSGLEAGLTDTQYF

D: -
size: many
V: TRBV20-1
length: 13
J: TRBJ2-7
DNA: TGCAGTGCCCACTCACTCCTCAGCTACGAGCAGTACTTC
CDR3: CSAHSLLSYEQYF

D: TRBD2
size: many
V: TRBV24-1
length: 15
J: TRBJ2-7
DNA: TGTGCCACCAGTGCAACGGGGGGGCCCTCCTACGAGCAGTACTTC
CDR3: CATSATGGPSYEQYF

D: TRBD1
size: -
V: TRBV5-1
length: 15
J: TRBJ2-7
DNA: TGCGCCAGCAGCCTGGGACAGGGGATAGTCTACGAGCAGTACTTC
CDR3: CASSLGQGIVYEQYF

D: -
size: -
V: TRBV20-1
length: 12
J: TRBJ1-5
DNA: TGCAGTGCTAGGGGGGCTGGTCAGCCCCAGCATTTT
CDR3: CSARGAGQPQHF

D: TRBD2
size: few
V: TRBV11-1
length: 17
J: TRBJ2-1
DNA: TGTGCCAGCAGCTTAGCGAATAGCGGGGGTTCGAGCGATGAGCAGTTCTTC
CDR3: CASSLANSGGSSDEQFF

D: -
size: few
V: TRBV20-1
length: 15
J: TRBJ2-7
DNA: TGCAGTGCTAGAGGCCTTCAATACACAAACTACGAGCAGTACTTC
CDR3: CSARGLQYTNYEQYF

D: TRBD1
size: many
V: TRBV7-2
length: 16
J: TRBJ2-4
DNA: TGTGCCAGCAGCCCCGACAGGGGACTGGGCAAAAACATTCAGTACTTC
CDR3: CASSPDRGLGKNIQYF

D: -
size: -
V: TRBV27
length: 14
J: TRBJ2-5
DNA: TGTGCCAGCAGTTTCTGGGGGCCCCAAGAGACCCAGTACTTC
CDR3: CASSFWGPQETQYF

D: -
size: -
V: TRBV7-2
length: 18
J: TRBJ2-6
DNA: TGTGTCAGCAGCTTAGTACGGGCCGCGATCTCTGGGGCCAACGTCCTGACTTTC
CDR3: CVSSLVRAAISGANVLTF

D: -
size: -
V: TRBV20-1
length: 13
J: TRBJ2-4
DNA: TGCAGTGCACCCCTCCCAGGGCAAAACATTCAGTACTTC
CDR3: CSAPLPGQNIQYF

D: -
size: many
V: TRBV12-3/TRBV12-4
length: 15
J: TRBJ2-6
DNA: TGTGCCAGCAAAACTCCAGGGGCTGGGGCCAACGTCCTGACTTTC
CDR3: CASKTPGAGANVLTF

D: -
size: many
V: TRBV29-1
length: 16
J: TRBJ1-1
DNA: TGCAGCGTTGTCCGGGACGCACCTTCATTTTACACTGAAGCTTTCTTT
CDR3: CSVVRDAPSFYTEAFF

D: TRBD2
size: -
V: TRBV7-3
length: 15
J: TRBJ2-5
DNA: TGTGCCAGCAGCTATGGACTAGCGGGGGAAGAGACCCAGTACTTC
CDR3: CASSYGLAGEETQYF

D: TRBD1
size: many
V: TRBV12-3/TRBV12-4
length: 13
J: TRBJ1-1
DNA: TGTGCCAGCACCGTGGACAGGGTGGGGGGAGCTTTCTTT
CDR3: CASTVDRVGGAFF